These T cell receptor beta chains were read from a single sample in a study of Graves' ophthalmopathy and Graves' hyperthyroidism. Using its own MiXCR run on the multiplex PCR reads, TCRdb lists one record per CDR3 protein. Of some 400,000 distinct CDR3 sequences listed, about 17% are singletons. The sequenced sample consisted of peripheral blood. Every receptor here comes from a woman under 30 with Graves' ophthalmopathy. Both conserved end residues are part of each CDR3. D genes are given only for firm matches. Not all rows give a size; the values are once, few, many and, for expanded clones, a class.

d_call	v_call	clone_size	j_call	cdr3_aa	cdr3_nt
-	TRBV6-2/TRBV6-3	many	TRBJ1-5	CASSYSTRGSTRDQPQHF	TGTGCCAGCAGTTACTCGACAAGGGGCTCAACAAGGGATCAGCCCCAGCATTTT
-	TRBV12-3/TRBV12-4	-	TRBJ2-6	CASSPGGANVLTF	TGTGCCAGCAGCCCGGGCGGGGCCAACGTCCTGACTTTC
TRBD1	TRBV20-1	many	TRBJ1-1	CSAKLGQGASEAFF	TGCAGTGCTAAGCTAGGACAGGGGGCTTCTGAAGCTTTCTTT
TRBD2	TRBV15	many	TRBJ2-7	CATSRDPGGPDEQYF	TGTGCCACCAGCAGGGACCCGGGGGGGCCAGACGAGCAGTACTTC
TRBD1	TRBV7-2	many	TRBJ1-2	CASSFGRGLGGYTF	TGTGCCAGCAGCTTTGGCAGGGGGCTGGGTGGCTACACCTTC
-	TRBV7-9	many	TRBJ2-5	CASSFTPTRRQETQYF	TGTGCCAGCAGCTTCACTCCGACTAGGCGACAAGAGACCCAGTACTTC
-	TRBV6-1	many	TRBJ1-1	CASSAYMNTEAFF	TGTGCCAGCAGTGCGTACATGAACACTGAAGCTTTCTTT
-	TRBV2	many	TRBJ1-5	CASSETGGDYSNQPQHF	TGTGCCAGCAGTGAAACGGGGGGGGATTATAGCAATCAGCCCCAGCATTTT
TRBD1	TRBV27	many	TRBJ2-7	CASSFWIWDREIYEQYF	TGTGCCAGCAGTTTTTGGATCTGGGACAGGGAAATCTACGAGCAGTACTTC
TRBD1	TRBV20-1	many	TRBJ1-3	CSARKGQGRNTIYF	TGCAGTGCTAGGAAGGGACAGGGACGTAACACCATATATTTT
TRBD1	TRBV12-3/TRBV12-4	many	TRBJ1-5	CASSFGGTGGNQPQHF	TGTGCCAGCAGTTTTGGGGGGACAGGAGGCAATCAGCCCCAGCATTTT
TRBD1	TRBV18	many	TRBJ2-7	CASSPPGQGYKQYF	TGTGCCAGCTCACCACCGGGACAGGGTTATAAGCAGTACTTC
-	TRBV7-9	many	TRBJ1-1	CASSLRENTEVFF	TGTGCCAGCAGCTTAAGGGAGAACACTGAAGTTTTCTTT
-	TRBV4-1	-	TRBJ2-7	CASSQGLTGSYEQYF	TGCGCCAGCAGCCAAGGGCTCACAGGGTCCTACGAGCAGTACTTC
TRBD2	TRBV4-2	many	TRBJ2-7	CASSRGSGTGTSTYEQYF	TGTGCCAGCAGCCGAGGATCGGGAACCGGGACTAGTACTTACGAGCAGTACTTC
-	TRBV14	many	TRBJ1-1	CASSQQVDRLRAEAFF	TGTGCCAGCAGCCAACAGGTGGACCGCCTAAGGGCTGAAGCTTTCTTT
-	TRBV6-2/TRBV6-3	many	TRBJ1-6	CASSPAGRGSPLHF	TGTGCCAGCTCACCGGCAGGTAGGGGTTCACCCCTCCACTTT
TRBD1	TRBV10-1	many	TRBJ2-4	CANKTLTGKNIQYF	TGCGCCAACAAGACCCTGACAGGGAAAAACATTCAGTACTTC
TRBD1	TRBV4-2	many	TRBJ2-7	CASSQDSSPSETGWPYEQYF	TGTGCCAGCAGCCAAGATAGTTCCCCATCTGAGACAGGGTGGCCCTACGAGCAGTACTTC
TRBD2	TRBV24-1	-	TRBJ2-7	CATSDSGLAGDEQYF	TGTGCCACCAGTGATTCGGGACTAGCGGGAGACGAGCAGTACTTC
TRBD1	TRBV29-1	-	TRBJ1-2	CSVGTGVGYTF	TGCAGCGTCGGGACAGGTGTGGGCTACACCTTC